A single sample is the source of the 9 T cell receptor beta chains below, sequenced in a study of blood T cells in healthy people across ages. Combining a sample-barcoded 5' primer with a J-beta primer mix, a second PCR ran for roughly 7 to 12 cycles. TCRdb reanalysed the 5' RACE reads using MiXCR and keeps one entry per CDR3 protein. The sample lists approximately 780,000 distinct CDR3 sequences, roughly 25% occurring once. A further study also used this sample, focusing on T cells of mothers and their children.

The sequencing sample was made of blood. The source of these receptors is a boy aged 10-17 years in good health.

In this sample, this clonotype turned up a few times. The rearrangement joins TRBV20-1 to TRBJ2-5; 8 bases agree with TRBD1. Germline V gene data show CDR1 as DFQATT and CDR2 as SNEGSKA (reference sequence). With V trimmed by 6 bases and J by 1 base, 4 bases remained unmatched. This CDR3 is built from 13 residues. This chain's CDR3 is CSAPQGAQETQYF. CDR3 in DNA: TGCAGTGCCCCCCAGGGGGCCCAAGAGACCCAGTACTTC.

This clonotype was seen only a few times. One junction end disagrees with the germline gene, perhaps due to a read error. The chain carries TRBV7-2 and TRBJ2-7; 7 positions match TRBD1. The J call is in doubt because the DNA end fits TRBJ2-1 better. This CDR3 spans 15 amino acids. From germline, CDR1 is SGHTA and CDR2 FQGNSA. In nucleotides, the CDR3 is TGTGCCAGCGGCTTTTCGACAGGGTTCTACAATGAGCAGTTCTTC. It is translated as CASGFSTGFYNEQFF.

This clonotype was counted a few times. The chain recombines TRBV20-1 with TRBJ1-4; 8 bases match TRBD1. V was pared by 0 bases and J by 8 bases, with 11 bases of the junction left unmatched. CDR1 is DFQATT, CDR2 SNEGSKA, per germline (reference sequence). The CDR3 is 16 residues long. DNA for the CDR3: TGCAGTGCTAGAGATATAAGTGGACAGGGAGGAGAAAAACTGTTTTTT. Its protein product is CSARDISGQGGEKLFF.

The V gene is TRBV6-6, the J gene TRBJ2-1; D is unclear. The J call is in doubt because the DNA end fits TRBJ2-7 better. The germline gives CDR1 MNHNY, CDR2 SVGAGI (reference sequence). The CDR3 consists of 14 residues. As DNA, the CDR3 is TGTGCCAGCAGCCCCCTGGCCACCTCCTACGAGCAGTACTTC. Encoded protein: CASSPLATSYEQYF.

This clonotype turned up a few times. The rearrangement links TRBV10-2 to TRBJ2-1; D unclear. V lost 7 bases, J lost 4 bases, and 8 bases lay in between. This CDR3 is 12 amino acids long. From germline, CDR1 is WSHSY and CDR2 SAAADI. The CDR3 DNA sequence: TGCGCCAGCACTTCAATATACAATGAGCAGTTCTTC. Its protein product is CASTSIYNEQFF.

V gene TRBV12-3 or TRBV12-4 combines with J gene TRBJ2-1; tentatively, D is TRBD1 or TRBD2 (5 bases each). The CDR3 is 15 residues long. V gave up 6 bases and J gave up 6 bases, with 18 bases separating them. CDR3 bases: TGTGCCAGCAGCAAGGGGCCCCCCGGGGTCAATGAGCAGTTCTTC. The encoded protein is CASSKGPPGVNEQFF.

The J gene is TRBJ1-1, the V gene TRBV7-9, with D possibly TRBD1 on 6 matching bases. CDR3 length: 14 amino acids. The V gene's germline CDR1 is SEHNR and CDR2 FQNEAQ (reference sequence). V lost 5 bases and J 1 base, leaving 11 bases between the germline ends. Here the CDR3 reads CASSHGQRNTEAFF. The CDR3 DNA reads TGTGCCAGCAGCCACGGACAGAGGAACACTGAAGCTTTCTTT.

This clonotype was seen only a few times. This chain connects TRBV29-1 to TRBJ2-5; tentatively, D is TRBD1 (5 bases). Trimming left V 7 bases short and J 2 bases short, with 8 bases between. The CDR3 covers 11 residues. Germline-derived CDR1 and CDR2 are SQVTM and ANQGSEA. In DNA form, the CDR3 reads TGCAGCGGAGACAGTCAAGAGACCCAGTACTTC. As protein: CSGDSQETQYF.

The chain links TRBV5-1 to TRBJ2-2; possibly TRBD1 for D (6 bases). The CDR3 has 15 amino acids. Germline V gene lookup returns CDR1 SGHRS and CDR2 YFSETQ. The V and J ends lost 7 bases and 5 bases respectively, with 18 bases between them. CDR3 nucleotides: TGCGCCAGCGGACCCCTGGGACAAACTACCGGGGAGCTGTTTTTT. This encodes CASGPLGQTTGELFF.